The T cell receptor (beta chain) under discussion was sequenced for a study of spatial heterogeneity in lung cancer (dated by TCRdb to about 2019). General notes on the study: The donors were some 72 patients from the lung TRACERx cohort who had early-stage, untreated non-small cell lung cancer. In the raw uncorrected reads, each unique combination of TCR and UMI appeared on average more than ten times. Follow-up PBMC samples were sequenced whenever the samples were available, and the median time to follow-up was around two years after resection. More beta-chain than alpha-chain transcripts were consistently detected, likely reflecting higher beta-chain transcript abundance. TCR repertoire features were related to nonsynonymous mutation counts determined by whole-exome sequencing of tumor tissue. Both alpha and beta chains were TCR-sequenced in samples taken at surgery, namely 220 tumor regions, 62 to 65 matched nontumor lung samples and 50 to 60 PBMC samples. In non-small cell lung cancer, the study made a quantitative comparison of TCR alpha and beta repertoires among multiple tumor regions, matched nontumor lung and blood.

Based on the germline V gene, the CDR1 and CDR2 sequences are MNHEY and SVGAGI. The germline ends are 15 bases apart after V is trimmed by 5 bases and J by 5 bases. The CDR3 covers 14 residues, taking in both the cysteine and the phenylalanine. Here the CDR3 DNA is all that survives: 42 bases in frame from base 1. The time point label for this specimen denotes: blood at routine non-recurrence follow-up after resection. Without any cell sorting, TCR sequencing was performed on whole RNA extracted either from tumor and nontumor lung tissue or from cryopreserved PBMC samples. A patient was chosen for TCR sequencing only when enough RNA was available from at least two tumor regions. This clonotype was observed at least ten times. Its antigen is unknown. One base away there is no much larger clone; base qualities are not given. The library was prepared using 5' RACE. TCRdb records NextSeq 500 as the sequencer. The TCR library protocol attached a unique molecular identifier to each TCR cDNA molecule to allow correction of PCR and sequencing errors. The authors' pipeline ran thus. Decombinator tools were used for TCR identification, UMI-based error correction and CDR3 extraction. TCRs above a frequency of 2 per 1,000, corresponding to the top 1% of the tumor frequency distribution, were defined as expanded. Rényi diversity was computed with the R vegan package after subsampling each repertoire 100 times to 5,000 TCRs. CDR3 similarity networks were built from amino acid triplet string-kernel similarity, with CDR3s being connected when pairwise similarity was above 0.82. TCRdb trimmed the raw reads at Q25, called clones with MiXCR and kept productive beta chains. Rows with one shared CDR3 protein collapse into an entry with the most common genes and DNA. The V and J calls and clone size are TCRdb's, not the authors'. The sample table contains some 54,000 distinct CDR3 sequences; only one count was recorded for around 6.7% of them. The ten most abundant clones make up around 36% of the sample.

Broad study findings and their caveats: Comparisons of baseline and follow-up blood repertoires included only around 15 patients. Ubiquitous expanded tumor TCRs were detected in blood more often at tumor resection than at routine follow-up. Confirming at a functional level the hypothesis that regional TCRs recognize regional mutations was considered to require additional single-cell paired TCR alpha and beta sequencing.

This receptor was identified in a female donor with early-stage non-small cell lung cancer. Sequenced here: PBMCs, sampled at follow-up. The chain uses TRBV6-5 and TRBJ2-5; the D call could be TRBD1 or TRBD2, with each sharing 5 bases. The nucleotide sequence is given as TGTGCCAGCAGTGTCCCGGGACGCTGGGAGACCCAGTACTTC. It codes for CASSVPGRWETQYF.